This TCR beta chain is drawn from a study of T cells in Graves' hyperthyroidism and ophthalmopathy. The CDR3 regions of TCR beta were amplified from RNA transcripts. The TCR CDR3 first-round RT-PCR relied on the HTBI primer set. TCRdb processed the multiplex PCR reads anew with MiXCR; each CDR3 protein has one entry. The data contain roughly 750,000 distinct CDR3 sequences, over 15% of them singletons. Per the germline V gene, CDR1 is SEHNR and CDR2 is FQNEAQ (reference sequence). The CDR3 runs 13 residues. V lost 5 bases and J lost 6, with 14 bases in between. The J gene is TRBJ2-7, the V gene TRBV7-9; no definite D call. Material: blood. This TCR came from a young man with Graves' hyperthyroidism. CDR3 in amino acids: CASSPSRRSEQYF. The CDR3 nucleotides are TGTGCCAGCAGCCCGTCGAGGCGGAGCGAGCAGTACTTC.